This entry lists 21 T cell receptor beta chains sequenced from one sample in a study of T cell responses to AZD1222 COVID-19 vaccine. Method: immunoSEQ multiplex PCR; TCRdb's copy keeps in-frame clones and lacks some. Here the sample spans under 200,000 clones, almost 90% being singletons. Sequenced material: peripheral blood, taken on day 0 of AZD1222 vaccination. The receptors here all came from an adult in good health.

The chain couples TRBV27 to TRBJ2-5, with TRBD1 matching over 7 bases. V lost 6 bases, J lost 3 bases, and 10 bases stayed unmatched. This CDR3 is built from 15 residues. The germline gives CDR1 MNHEY, CDR2 SMNVEV (reference sequence). The CDR3 DNA follows: TGTGCCAGCAGCCACAGGGGAAATTGGAAAGAGACCCAGTACTTC. Encoded protein: CASSHRGNWKETQYF.

This clone was counted a few times. V gene TRBV6-5 combines with J gene TRBJ1-4; D perhaps matches TRBD1 (6 bases). Germline CDR1 reads MNHEY; CDR2 reads SVGAGI. V gave up 7 bases and J gave up 11 bases, with 14 bases separating them. This CDR3 is 12 amino acids long. In DNA, the CDR3 is TGTGCCAGCATGAAGACAGGCGGTAAACTGTTTTTT. Its protein is CASMKTGGKLFF.

The chain couples TRBV7-9 to TRBJ2-7; a possible D gene is TRBD2 (6 bases). V was trimmed by 5 bases and J by 0 bases, leaving 11 bases between them. The CDR3 is 14 residues long. Looked up from germline, CDR1 is SEHNR and CDR2 is FQNEAQ (reference sequence). DNA for the CDR3: TGTGCCAGCAGCGGCCGGGGGATCTCCTACGAGCAGTACTTC. This sequence encodes CASSGRGISYEQYF.

The chain employs TRBV24-1 and TRBJ2-5, with 8 bases that match TRBD1. This CDR3 comprises 15 residues. Germline V lookup: CDR1 KGHDR, CDR2 SFDVKD. Germline trimming cut 2 bases from V and 5 bases from J; bases unmatched to any gene: 6. The CDR3 coding sequence is TGTGCCACCAGTGATTCTATCAGGGGGCAGGAGACCCAGTACTTC. Its protein product is CATSDSIRGQETQYF.

Only one count was recorded for this clone. The rearrangement uses TRBV7-6 and TRBJ2-3; D is perhaps TRBD2 (5 bases). With 1 base removed from V and 2 bases from J, the gap between germline ends came to 10 bases. CDR1 SGHVS and CDR2 FNYEAQ come from the germline V gene. This CDR3 is built from 15 residues. The CDR3 region has the DNA TGTGCCAGCAGCTTAGATGGACTTACCACAGATACGCAGTATTTT. Encoded protein: CASSLDGLTTDTQYF.

The genes are TRBV5-1 and TRBJ2-1; 9 bases map to TRBD1. The germline V gene encodes CDR1 SGHRS and CDR2 YFSETQ. The CDR3 extends over 15 amino acids. V shed 7 bases, J shed 8 bases, and the junction held 13 bases outside the gene matches. Here the CDR3 reads CASGGQGPKWDEQFF. DNA for the CDR3: TGCGCCAGCGGGGGACAGGGACCAAAATGGGATGAGCAGTTCTTC.

The CDR3 sequence is CASSQGDRVGDEQYF. DNA for the CDR3: TGTGCCAGCAGCCAAGGTGACAGGGTCGGCGACGAGCAGTACTTC. The chain recombines TRBV3-1 (or the pseudogene TRBV3-2) with TRBJ2-7, with TRBD1 matching 7 bases. Germline-derived CDR1 and CDR2 are LGHDT and YNNKEL (reference sequence). The CDR3 loop spans 15 amino acids. The V and J ends lost 1 base and 5 bases, in that order; junction bases with no gene match: 8.

CDR3 in DNA: TGTGCCAGCAGCTTCGCTTCGACTGAAGCTTTCTTT. Translation gives CASSFASTEAFF. This chain joins TRBV5-6 and TRBJ1-1; D gene ambiguous. CDR3 size: 12 residues. The germline gives CDR1 SGHDT, CDR2 YYEEEE. Trimming removed 2 bases at V and 5 bases at J, with 7 bases between.

The rearrangement links TRBV9 to TRBJ2-5, with D possibly being TRBD1 (6 bases). CDR3 size: 15 residues. V dropped 4 bases and J dropped 5 bases, with 18 bases sitting between them. Germline lookup yields CDR1 SGDLS and CDR2 YYNGEE. The CDR3 spells CASSKTGSFQETQYF. The CDR3 DNA reads TGTGCCAGCAGCAAGACAGGCTCCTTCCAGGAGACCCAGTACTTC.

This rearrangement joins TRBV11-2 to TRBJ1-1; perhaps TRBD1 as D (6 bases). This CDR3 has 15 amino acids. CDR1 and CDR2 from the germline V gene are SGHAT and FQNNGV. The ends were cut back, 5 bases at V and 0 bases at J, with 13 bases in the middle. Written as DNA, the CDR3 is TGTGCCAGCAGCCCTCGGACAGCCATGAACACTGAAGCTTTCTTT. This gives the protein CASSPRTAMNTEAFF. Full variable domain (missing parts from reference TRBV11-2 and TRBJ1-1): EAGVAQSPRYKIIEKRQSVAFWCNPISGHATLYWYQQILGQGPKLLIQFQNNGVVDDSQLPKDRFSAERLKGVDSTLKIQPAKLEDSAVYLCASSPRTAMNTEAFFGQGTRLTVV.

The chain combines TRBV5-8 with TRBJ1-6; D remains unclear. The length of the CDR3 is 16 residues. With 0 bases removed from V and 6 bases from J, the gap between germline ends came to 13 bases. The germline V gene has CDR1 SGHTS and CDR2 YDEGEE. DNA for the CDR3: TGTGCCAGCAGCTTGGGGGTGAGGTCCATTAATTCACCCCTCCACTTT. It encodes CASSLGVRSINSPLHF.

The J gene is TRBJ2-3, the V gene TRBV14, with 10 bases identical to TRBD2. CDR1 is SGHDN, CDR2 FVKESK, per germline. This CDR3 spans 16 amino acids. With 8 bases clipped from V and 2 bases from J, the junction kept 10 bases outside the gene matches. In nucleotides, the CDR3 is TGTGCCAGCGGAAGAGCGGGAGGGCCTTCCACAGATACGCAGTATTTT. It translates to CASGRAGGPSTDTQYF.

The chain employs TRBV5-5 and TRBJ2-1, with unresolved D. CDR3 length: 14 residues. Germline V gene lookup returns CDR1 SGHKS and CDR2 YYEKEE (reference sequence). Between the trimmed V and J ends, which lost 4 bases and 2 bases, there was a span of 10 bases. CDR3 bases: TGTGCCAGCAGCCCTCAGACCACCTACAATGAGCAGTTCTTC. As protein: CASSPQTTYNEQFF.

J is TRBJ1-3 and V is TRBV9; D may be TRBD1 (6 bases). Trimming pared 3 bases from V and 4 bases from J, leaving 20 bases between. The CDR3 covers 17 residues. The germline V gene has CDR1 SGDLS and CDR2 YYNGEE. The DNA of the CDR3 is TGTGCCAGCAGCGACCCCCCCCCGGGGGCGAAGGGAAACACCATATATTTT. Protein: CASSDPPPGAKGNTIYF.

The V call is TRBV5-1, the J call TRBJ2-1, with TRBD2 as a possible D gene (5 bases). Germline V gene sequence: CDR1 SGHRS, CDR2 YFSETQ. V was clipped by 0 bases and J by 8 bases, with 9 bases between them. This CDR3 contains 13 residues. CDR3 loop: CASSLVEADEQFF. The CDR3 nucleotides read TGCGCCAGCAGCTTGGTGGAGGCCGATGAGCAGTTCTTC.

V is TRBV24-1 and J is TRBJ2-1; 11 nucleotides agree with TRBD1. The CDR3 is made up of 16 amino acids. Germline lookup yields CDR1 KGHDR and CDR2 SFDVKD. V lost 3 bases to trimming and J lost 9 bases; unmatched junction nucleotides: 9. This CDR3 reads CATSDIGQGAWSEQFF. Written as DNA, the CDR3 is TGTGCCACCAGTGATATCGGACAGGGGGCATGGAGTGAGCAGTTCTTC.

V gene TRBV5-5 combines with J gene TRBJ1-3, with 8 bases lining up with TRBD1. The CDR3 contains 16 residues. The V and J ends lost 0 bases and 0 bases, in that order; junction bases with no gene match: 2. Germline V gene sequence: CDR1 SGHKS, CDR2 YYEKEE (reference sequence). CDR3 coding DNA: TGTGCCAGCAGCTTGGCAGGGGGCCACTCTGGAAACACCATATATTTT. Amino acids: CASSLAGGHSGNTIYF.

This clone was detected once. The chain has TRBV30 and TRBJ1-1, with 9 bases fitting TRBD1. The germline V gene encodes CDR1 GTSNPN and CDR2 SVGIG (reference sequence). The CDR3 covers 13 residues. The V gene end was trimmed by 5 bases and the J gene end by 4 bases; junction bases not matched to a gene: 5. The CDR3 nucleotides read TGTGCCTGGGCCGCGACAGGGGGCACTGAAGCTTTCTTT. Translation: CAWAATGGTEAFF.

The chain couples TRBV2 to TRBJ1-3; D is ambiguous. CDR1 and CDR2 from the germline V gene are SNHLY and FYNNEI. The CDR3 extends over 13 amino acids. V dropped 10 bases and J dropped 4 bases, with 14 bases sitting between them. CDR3 amino acids: CATLRESGNTIYF. In DNA, the CDR3 is TGTGCCACCTTAAGGGAGTCAGGAAACACCATATATTTT.

This chain links TRBV2 with TRBJ1-5, with D maybe TRBD1 (5 bases). Germline V gene lookup returns CDR1 SNHLY and CDR2 FYNNEI. V dropped 5 bases and J dropped 6 bases, with 11 bases sitting between them. The CDR3 length is 13 residues. CDR3 in amino acids: CASSPQGPQPQHF. The CDR3 DNA sequence: TGTGCCAGCAGTCCGCAGGGTCCTCAGCCCCAGCATTTT.

The chain combines TRBV30 with TRBJ2-2, with 9 bases that match TRBD2. Germline V lookup: CDR1 GTSNPN, CDR2 SVGIG (reference sequence). There are 21 residues in the CDR3. V lost 2 bases and J lost 3; bases outside the gene matches: 22. The CDR3 protein is CAWSRRSVGVMREGHTGELFF. In nucleotides, the CDR3 is TGTGCCTGGAGTCGAAGGAGTGTTGGGGTTATGCGGGAGGGCCACACCGGGGAGCTGTTTTTT.